This T cell receptor beta chain is from a study of CD8 T cells in Susac syndrome. Overall study: Active disease was present in about 6 of the sequenced Susac syndrome patients, whereas under 10 of them were in remission. Findings of the study overall: CD4+ T cell repertoires in Susac syndrome lacked clonal expansion.

Germline-derived CDR1 and CDR2 are SGHNT and YYREEE (reference sequence). The CDR3 totals 13 residues. V was trimmed by 3 bases and J by 5 bases, leaving 11 bases between them. When the RNA was reverse transcribed, random hexamers were used with an input of roughly 0.45 to 1 ug. Multiplex immunoSEQ PCR targeted 54 Vbeta and 13 Jbeta TCR beta segments. TCRdb independently ran MiXCR on the immunoSEQ multiplex PCR reads; one entry per CDR3 protein. The profile shows some 94,000 distinct CDR3 sequences, about 93% of them singletons. Turning to this clonotype: As yet, its antigen is unknown.

The receptor was derived from a human donor with Susac syndrome. Source material: CD4+ T cells from PBMCs. This chain connects TRBV5-4 to TRBJ2-5, with D unclear. The DNA of the CDR3 is TGTGCCAGCAGCTCGGCTGGAGACGAGACCCAGTACTTC. Its translation: CASSSAGDETQYF.